A selection of T cell receptor beta chains follows, all from one sample in a study of molecular identifiers for immune sequencing clone quantification. MiXCR, run by TCRdb on the PCR reads, gives a single entry per CDR3 protein. Of 100,000 or so distinct CDR3 sequences listed, roughly 38% are singletons. The sequenced material came from naive CD8+ T cells from blood, with Jurkat cell RNA spiked in. These receptors were taken from a human donor in good health. Some libraries in this study had Jurkat cell RNA spiked in. Each CDR3 is given with its conserved first and last residue. A D gene is named only where the DNA matches it firmly. The size of a clone is reported for some rows only, either as once, few or many, or as a class for expanded clones.

.,TRBV5-3,.,TRBJ2-3,CASTPSGTGVQYF,TGTGCCAGCACCCCTTCCGGGACTGGCGTGCAGTATTTT
many,TRBV4-3,.,TRBJ1-5,CASSQDYSNQPQHF,TGCGCCAGCAGCCAAGACTATAGCAATCAGCCCCAGCATTTT
many,TRBV7-9,.,TRBJ1-4,CASSFSLRQDSTTNEKLFF,TGTGCCAGCAGCTTTTCTCTCCGACAGGACAGTACAACTAATGAAAAACTGTTTTTT
once,TRBV9,.,TRBJ2-7,CASSTGTEQYF,TGTGCCAGCAGCACCGGGACAGAGCAGTACTTC
few,TRBV2,TRBD1,TRBJ1-1,CASSGGRGHTEAFF,TGTGCCAGCAGTGGCGGCAGGGGGCACACTGAAGCTTTCTTT
few,TRBV5-6,.,TRBJ1-3,CASSTWPSGNTIYF,TGTGCCAGCAGCACCTGGCCCTCTGGAAACACCATATATTTT
.,TRBV10-3,.,TRBJ2-2,CAISEGGRSNTGELFF,TGTGCCATCAGTGAAGGAGGGAGGTCGAACACCGGGGAGCTGTTTTTT
many,TRBV7-2,.,TRBJ2-1,CASSLSPPRPYNEQFF,TGTGCCAGCAGCCTTAGTCCCCCACGGCCCTACAATGAGCAGTTCTTC
many,TRBV9,.,TRBJ1-2,CASSVDWGGSHSFGYTF,TGTGCCAGCAGCGTAGATTGGGGGGGCTCCCACTCGTTCGGCTACACCTTC
.,TRBV27,.,TRBJ2-1,CASTSGLATNNEQFF,TGTGCCAGCACCTCGGGGCTAGCGACAAACAATGAGCAGTTCTTC
many,TRBV10-1,.,TRBJ1-1,CASSGGNTEAFF,TGCGCCAGCAGTGGGGGGAACACTGAAGCTTTCTTT
.,TRBV5-5,.,TRBJ2-3,CASSFGDTQNF,TGTGCCAGCAGCTTCGGAGATACGCAGAATTTT
many,TRBV7-3,.,TRBJ2-3,CASSLMGGPTDTQYF,TGTGCCAGCAGCTTAATGGGCGGGCCCACAGATACGCAGTATTTT
few,TRBV7-9,.,TRBJ2-5,CASSFFPETQYF,TGTGCCAGCAGCTTCTTTCCGGAGACCCAGTACTTC
.,TRBV28,TRBD2,TRBJ2-1,CASRLGLAPYNEQFF,TGTGCCAGCAGATTAGGACTAGCCCCCTACAATGAGCAGTTCTTC
few,TRBV2,.,TRBJ2-7,CASNDPRVYEQYF,TGTGCCAGCAACGATCCGCGGGTCTACGAGCAGTACTTC
few,TRBV24-1,.,TRBJ2-1,CATSDYFYNEQFF,TGTGCCACCAGTGACTACTTCTACAATGAGCAGTTCTTC
few,TRBV7-2,TRBD1,TRBJ2-3,CASSQTGGWGTDTQYF,TGTGCCAGCAGCCAAACAGGGGGATGGGGCACAGATACGCAGTATTTT
.,TRBV6-5,TRBD2,TRBJ2-1,CASRALSSGRYYEQFF,TGTGCCAGCAGAGCCCTCTCTAGCGGGAGGTATTATGAGCAGTTCTTC
many,TRBV11-2,TRBD1,TRBJ2-3,CASSMRTGEVADTQYF,TGTGCCAGCAGCATGAGGACAGGGGAAGTGGCAGATACGCAGTATTTT
.,TRBV6-2/TRBV6-3,TRBD1,TRBJ2-7,CASSYSTWSDRGYEQYF,TGTGCCAGCAGTTACTCGACGTGGAGTGACAGGGGGTACGAGCAGTACTTC
many,TRBV12-3/TRBV12-4,.,TRBJ2-3,CASSSHADTQYF,TGTGCCAGCAGTTCGCATGCAGATACGCAGTATTTT
few,TRBV27,.,TRBJ2-1,CASSYQGSYNEQFF,TGTGCCAGCAGTTACCAGGGGAGCTACAATGAGCAGTTCTTC
.,TRBV11-2,.,TRBJ2-2,CASSLGWPGELFF,TGTGCCAGCAGCTTGGGTTGGCCCGGGGAGCTGTTTTTT
few,TRBV24-1,TRBD1,TRBJ2-2,CATSDFDLKTGINTGELFF,TGTGCCACCAGTGATTTCGACCTCAAGACAGGGATCAACACCGGGGAGCTGTTTTTT
few,TRBV2,TRBD1,TRBJ2-1,CASSPSPGTVNEQFF,TGTGCCAGCAGTCCAAGTCCCGGGACAGTCAATGAGCAGTTCTTC
few,TRBV2,.,TRBJ2-1,CASGSGTSVNEQFF,TGTGCCAGCGGGTCCGGAACTAGTGTAAATGAGCAGTTCTTC
few,TRBV9,TRBD2,TRBJ2-3,CASNLAGRVADTQYF,TGTGCCAGCAACCTTGCCGGGAGGGTCGCAGATACGCAGTATTTT
.,TRBV24-1,.,TRBJ2-3,CATSDSHGTDTQYF,TGTGCCACCAGTGATTCGCACGGCACAGATACGCAGTATTTT
few,TRBV11-2,.,TRBJ2-5,CASSTTEYQETQYF,TGTGCCAGCAGCACTACAGAGTACCAAGAGACCCAGTACTTC
.,TRBV7-9,TRBD2,TRBJ2-7,CASRPTSVNEQYF,TGTGCCAGCAGACCAACTAGCGTGAACGAGCAGTACTTC
many,TRBV28,.,TRBJ2-5,CASSRTRPETQYF,TGTGCCAGCAGCCGAACTAGGCCTGAGACCCAGTACTTC
many,TRBV20-1,.,TRBJ2-3,CSARPDRAGSQYF,TGCAGTGCTAGACCCGACAGGGCGGGGTCGCAGTATTTT
.,TRBV11-1,.,TRBJ2-1,CASSLARSGIYEQFF,TGTGCCAGCAGCTTAGCGCGATCCGGGATCTATGAGCAGTTCTTC
few,TRBV9,TRBD1,TRBJ1-1,CASSGTGGSLAEAFF,TGTGCCAGCAGCGGTACAGGGGGTTCTTTGGCTGAAGCTTTCTTT
many,TRBV29-1,.,TRBJ2-3,CSVEGGTDTQYF,TGCAGCGTTGAAGGTGGCACAGATACGCAGTATTTT
few,TRBV6-2/TRBV6-3,.,TRBJ2-3,CASSETTRTDTQYF,TGTGCCAGCAGTGAGACCACCCGCACAGATACGCAGTATTTT
.,TRBV9,TRBD1,TRBJ2-7,CASSASTGASYEQYF,TGTGCCAGCAGCGCTTCGACAGGGGCAAGCTACGAGCAGTACTTC
.,TRBV9,TRBD1,TRBJ1-3,CASSGGDRGSGNTIYF,TGTGCCAGCAGCGGAGGAGACAGGGGCTCTGGAAACACCATATATTTT
.,TRBV9,.,TRBJ2-3,CASSVGAGATDTQYF,TGTGCCAGCAGCGTAGGAGCAGGGGCCACAGATACGCAGTATTTT
few,TRBV19,TRBD1,TRBJ1-5,CASSTWDSIYSNQPQHF,TGTGCCAGTAGTACATGGGACAGCATCTATAGCAATCAGCCCCAGCATTTT
many,TRBV3-1,TRBD2,TRBJ2-7,CASSQDWAGASEQYF,TGTGCCAGCAGCCAAGATTGGGCGGGAGCCAGTGAGCAGTACTTC